This paragraph reports one T cell receptor beta chain. The sample originates from a study of blood T cell repertoires in COVID-19. Across the whole study: From the United States, Italy and Spain came samples of acute and convalescent COVID-19.

The CDR3 runs to 13 residues. Germline V gives CDR1 SGHVS, CDR2 FQNEAQ. V was pared by 5 bases and J by 7 bases, with 14 bases between. This study enrolled people aged 18 to 89 from roughly 22 US geographic areas. As processed by the authors: Reference gene primer amplification in the assay estimated nucleated cell counts. Sequencing used immunoSEQ multiplex PCR; TCRdb keeps in-frame clones, though not all of them. V, J and clone size are taken as reported in that table, and D and trimming were inferred from the DNA itself. The table has about 480,000 clones, roughly 90% seen once. The chain recombines TRBV7-8 with TRBJ1-2; D is ambiguous. The sequencing input was PBMCs or T cells enriched from blood (not recorded which). The receptor was isolated from a woman aged 40 to 49 who had recovered from COVID-19. In DNA form, the CDR3 reads TGTGCCAGCAGCCGATTGAAGGGAGGTGGCTACACCTTC. As protein: CASSRLKGGGYTF.